The rows below give T cell receptor beta chains drawn from one sample of a study of CD8 T cells in Susac syndrome. TCRdb processed the immunoSEQ multiplex PCR reads anew with MiXCR; each CDR3 protein has one entry. In the table there are about 110,000 distinct CDR3 sequences, roughly 95% of which are singletons. The sample taken for sequencing was CD4+ T cells from PBMCs. The receptors shown here come from a human donor in good health. The conserved cysteine and the conserved F or W are not part of the CDR3 here.

J gene,V gene,CDR3 protein
TRBJ2-7,TRBV20-1,SAPDRGRYEQY
TRBJ2-1,TRBV29-1,SVEDSKTSGSNEQF
TRBJ1-1,TRBV7-9,ASSLGQGYSEAF
TRBJ2-3,TRBV29-1,SVVGLVRDTQY
TRBJ1-1,TRBV30,AWGQGMNTEAF
TRBJ2-2,TRBV20-1,SARGQGELF
TRBJ2-5,TRBV7-8,ASSLRSQGETQY
TRBJ1-6,TRBV4-1,ASSQLSGTGVSPLH
TRBJ2-7,TRBV29-1,SVGPGPSYEQY
TRBJ1-6,TRBV7-8,ASSQNYNSPLH
TRBJ1-4,TRBV20-1,SAREMGQNNEKLF
TRBJ1-1,TRBV29-1,SVASAQLNTEAF
TRBJ2-7,TRBV6-2/TRBV6-3,ASKTSGQAYEQY
TRBJ2-1,TRBV28,ASMGSPYNEQF
TRBJ2-7,TRBV5-1,ASSLVVGYEQY
TRBJ1-4,TRBV15,ATSRDLGGPATNEKLF
TRBJ2-5,TRBV5-1,ASSLDGGGETQY
TRBJ2-4,TRBV28,ASRRDRVASGIQY
TRBJ2-1,TRBV6-1,ASSVQGAGGNEQF
TRBJ2-7,TRBV3-1,ASSQAGTQSYEQY
TRBJ2-3,TRBV29-1,SAQVGATDTQY
TRBJ1-1,TRBV2,ASMKGLTEAF
TRBJ1-2,TRBV6-5,ASSLGGPMRAYT
TRBJ2-7,TRBV18,ASSPQAGGEQY
TRBJ2-5,TRBV19,ASSPGPLTGTKETQY
TRBJ2-2,TRBV3-1,ASSPVAGAPGELF